This record concerns one T cell receptor beta chain sequence. In this sample, this clonotype turned up a few times. The clone's antigen remains unknown. Per-nucleotide qualities are absent, and no much larger clonotype sits a single base away. The data were taken from a study of T-cell reconstitution after alpha-beta-depleted transplantation in children (dated by TCRdb to the mid-2010s). With respect to the entire study: T-cell immune reconstitution after TCRalphabeta/CD19-depleted allogeneic hematopoietic cell transplantation in children was quantitatively tracked in the study by means of TCR repertoire profiling. The study at large found these results: In some patients, the high TCRbeta diversity seen at day 60 was put down to recipient T cells and intrathymic progenitors that had survived conditioning. Hyperexpanded clone frequencies declined over subsequent months; after one year, T-cell counts and TCRbeta diversity were mostly attributed to newly produced T cells. The apparently early alphabetaT-cell count recovery about two months after transplant was reportedly dependent on only several hundred rapidly expanded clones derived from non-depleted graft cells.

Preparation of the library involved PCR. TCRdb shows the sequencer as Illumina HiSeq 2500. TCR library preparation used molecular barcoding, with unique molecular identifiers applied to normalize quantification of the TCRbeta repertoire. TCRdb's own reprocessing of the public reads used fastp at Q25 and MiXCR and kept productive beta chains. Rows merge per CDR3 protein into single entries with the most common DNA and genes. This sample lists 500,000 to 650,000 distinct CDR3 sequences; roughly 13% were detected once. The ten largest clones capture approximately 2% of the sample. This sample's treatment or condition label indicates: allogeneic hematopoietic cell transplantation with graft depleted of TCRalphabeta T cells and CD19 B cells. TCRalphabeta/CD19-depleted allogeneic hematopoietic cell grafts were given to the transplant recipients, all of whom were children. The junction shows trimming of 1 base on V and 8 bases on J, plus 13 bases between the germline ends. Inclusive of the bounding cysteine and phenylalanine, the CDR3 is 15 residues long. Just CDR3 DNA is preserved here, 45 bases in frame from base 1. The germline V gene sets CDR1 to SGDLS and CDR2 to YYNGEE.

Recombination linked TRBV9 to TRBJ1-6, with the D gene not confidently named. The TCR originated in a male patient aged 5 to 17 who had a stem cell transplant for acute myeloid leukemia, so the T cells may come from the graft donor. The specimen was PBMCs, mostly from graft donor cells, collected 360 days after TCRalphabeta/CD19-depleted stem cell transplant. The nucleotide sequence is given as TGTGCCAGCAGCGTATTACATTGGACGGATTCACCCCTCCACTTT. Its protein is CASSVLHWTDSPLHF.